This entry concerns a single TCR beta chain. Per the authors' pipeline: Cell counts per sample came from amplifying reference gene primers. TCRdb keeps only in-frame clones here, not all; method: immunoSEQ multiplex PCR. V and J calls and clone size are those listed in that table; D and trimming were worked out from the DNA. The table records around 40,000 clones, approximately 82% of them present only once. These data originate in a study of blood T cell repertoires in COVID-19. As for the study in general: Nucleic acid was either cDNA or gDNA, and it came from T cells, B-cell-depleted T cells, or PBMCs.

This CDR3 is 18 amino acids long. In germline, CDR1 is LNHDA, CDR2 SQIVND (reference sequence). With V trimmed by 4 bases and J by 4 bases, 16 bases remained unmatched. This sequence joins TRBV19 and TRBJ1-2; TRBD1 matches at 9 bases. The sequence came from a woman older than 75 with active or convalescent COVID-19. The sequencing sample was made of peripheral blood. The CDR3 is CASSTRDGQGHLPYGYTF. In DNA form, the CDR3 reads TGTGCCAGTAGTACTCGCGATGGACAGGGGCACCTCCCCTATGGCTACACCTTC. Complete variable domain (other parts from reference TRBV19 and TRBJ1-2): DGGITQSPKYLFRKEGQNVTLSCEQNLNHDAMYWYRQDPGQGLRLIYYSQIVNDFQKGDIAEGYSVSREKKESFPLTVTSAQKNPTAFYLCASSTRDGQGHLPYGYTFGSGTRLTVV.